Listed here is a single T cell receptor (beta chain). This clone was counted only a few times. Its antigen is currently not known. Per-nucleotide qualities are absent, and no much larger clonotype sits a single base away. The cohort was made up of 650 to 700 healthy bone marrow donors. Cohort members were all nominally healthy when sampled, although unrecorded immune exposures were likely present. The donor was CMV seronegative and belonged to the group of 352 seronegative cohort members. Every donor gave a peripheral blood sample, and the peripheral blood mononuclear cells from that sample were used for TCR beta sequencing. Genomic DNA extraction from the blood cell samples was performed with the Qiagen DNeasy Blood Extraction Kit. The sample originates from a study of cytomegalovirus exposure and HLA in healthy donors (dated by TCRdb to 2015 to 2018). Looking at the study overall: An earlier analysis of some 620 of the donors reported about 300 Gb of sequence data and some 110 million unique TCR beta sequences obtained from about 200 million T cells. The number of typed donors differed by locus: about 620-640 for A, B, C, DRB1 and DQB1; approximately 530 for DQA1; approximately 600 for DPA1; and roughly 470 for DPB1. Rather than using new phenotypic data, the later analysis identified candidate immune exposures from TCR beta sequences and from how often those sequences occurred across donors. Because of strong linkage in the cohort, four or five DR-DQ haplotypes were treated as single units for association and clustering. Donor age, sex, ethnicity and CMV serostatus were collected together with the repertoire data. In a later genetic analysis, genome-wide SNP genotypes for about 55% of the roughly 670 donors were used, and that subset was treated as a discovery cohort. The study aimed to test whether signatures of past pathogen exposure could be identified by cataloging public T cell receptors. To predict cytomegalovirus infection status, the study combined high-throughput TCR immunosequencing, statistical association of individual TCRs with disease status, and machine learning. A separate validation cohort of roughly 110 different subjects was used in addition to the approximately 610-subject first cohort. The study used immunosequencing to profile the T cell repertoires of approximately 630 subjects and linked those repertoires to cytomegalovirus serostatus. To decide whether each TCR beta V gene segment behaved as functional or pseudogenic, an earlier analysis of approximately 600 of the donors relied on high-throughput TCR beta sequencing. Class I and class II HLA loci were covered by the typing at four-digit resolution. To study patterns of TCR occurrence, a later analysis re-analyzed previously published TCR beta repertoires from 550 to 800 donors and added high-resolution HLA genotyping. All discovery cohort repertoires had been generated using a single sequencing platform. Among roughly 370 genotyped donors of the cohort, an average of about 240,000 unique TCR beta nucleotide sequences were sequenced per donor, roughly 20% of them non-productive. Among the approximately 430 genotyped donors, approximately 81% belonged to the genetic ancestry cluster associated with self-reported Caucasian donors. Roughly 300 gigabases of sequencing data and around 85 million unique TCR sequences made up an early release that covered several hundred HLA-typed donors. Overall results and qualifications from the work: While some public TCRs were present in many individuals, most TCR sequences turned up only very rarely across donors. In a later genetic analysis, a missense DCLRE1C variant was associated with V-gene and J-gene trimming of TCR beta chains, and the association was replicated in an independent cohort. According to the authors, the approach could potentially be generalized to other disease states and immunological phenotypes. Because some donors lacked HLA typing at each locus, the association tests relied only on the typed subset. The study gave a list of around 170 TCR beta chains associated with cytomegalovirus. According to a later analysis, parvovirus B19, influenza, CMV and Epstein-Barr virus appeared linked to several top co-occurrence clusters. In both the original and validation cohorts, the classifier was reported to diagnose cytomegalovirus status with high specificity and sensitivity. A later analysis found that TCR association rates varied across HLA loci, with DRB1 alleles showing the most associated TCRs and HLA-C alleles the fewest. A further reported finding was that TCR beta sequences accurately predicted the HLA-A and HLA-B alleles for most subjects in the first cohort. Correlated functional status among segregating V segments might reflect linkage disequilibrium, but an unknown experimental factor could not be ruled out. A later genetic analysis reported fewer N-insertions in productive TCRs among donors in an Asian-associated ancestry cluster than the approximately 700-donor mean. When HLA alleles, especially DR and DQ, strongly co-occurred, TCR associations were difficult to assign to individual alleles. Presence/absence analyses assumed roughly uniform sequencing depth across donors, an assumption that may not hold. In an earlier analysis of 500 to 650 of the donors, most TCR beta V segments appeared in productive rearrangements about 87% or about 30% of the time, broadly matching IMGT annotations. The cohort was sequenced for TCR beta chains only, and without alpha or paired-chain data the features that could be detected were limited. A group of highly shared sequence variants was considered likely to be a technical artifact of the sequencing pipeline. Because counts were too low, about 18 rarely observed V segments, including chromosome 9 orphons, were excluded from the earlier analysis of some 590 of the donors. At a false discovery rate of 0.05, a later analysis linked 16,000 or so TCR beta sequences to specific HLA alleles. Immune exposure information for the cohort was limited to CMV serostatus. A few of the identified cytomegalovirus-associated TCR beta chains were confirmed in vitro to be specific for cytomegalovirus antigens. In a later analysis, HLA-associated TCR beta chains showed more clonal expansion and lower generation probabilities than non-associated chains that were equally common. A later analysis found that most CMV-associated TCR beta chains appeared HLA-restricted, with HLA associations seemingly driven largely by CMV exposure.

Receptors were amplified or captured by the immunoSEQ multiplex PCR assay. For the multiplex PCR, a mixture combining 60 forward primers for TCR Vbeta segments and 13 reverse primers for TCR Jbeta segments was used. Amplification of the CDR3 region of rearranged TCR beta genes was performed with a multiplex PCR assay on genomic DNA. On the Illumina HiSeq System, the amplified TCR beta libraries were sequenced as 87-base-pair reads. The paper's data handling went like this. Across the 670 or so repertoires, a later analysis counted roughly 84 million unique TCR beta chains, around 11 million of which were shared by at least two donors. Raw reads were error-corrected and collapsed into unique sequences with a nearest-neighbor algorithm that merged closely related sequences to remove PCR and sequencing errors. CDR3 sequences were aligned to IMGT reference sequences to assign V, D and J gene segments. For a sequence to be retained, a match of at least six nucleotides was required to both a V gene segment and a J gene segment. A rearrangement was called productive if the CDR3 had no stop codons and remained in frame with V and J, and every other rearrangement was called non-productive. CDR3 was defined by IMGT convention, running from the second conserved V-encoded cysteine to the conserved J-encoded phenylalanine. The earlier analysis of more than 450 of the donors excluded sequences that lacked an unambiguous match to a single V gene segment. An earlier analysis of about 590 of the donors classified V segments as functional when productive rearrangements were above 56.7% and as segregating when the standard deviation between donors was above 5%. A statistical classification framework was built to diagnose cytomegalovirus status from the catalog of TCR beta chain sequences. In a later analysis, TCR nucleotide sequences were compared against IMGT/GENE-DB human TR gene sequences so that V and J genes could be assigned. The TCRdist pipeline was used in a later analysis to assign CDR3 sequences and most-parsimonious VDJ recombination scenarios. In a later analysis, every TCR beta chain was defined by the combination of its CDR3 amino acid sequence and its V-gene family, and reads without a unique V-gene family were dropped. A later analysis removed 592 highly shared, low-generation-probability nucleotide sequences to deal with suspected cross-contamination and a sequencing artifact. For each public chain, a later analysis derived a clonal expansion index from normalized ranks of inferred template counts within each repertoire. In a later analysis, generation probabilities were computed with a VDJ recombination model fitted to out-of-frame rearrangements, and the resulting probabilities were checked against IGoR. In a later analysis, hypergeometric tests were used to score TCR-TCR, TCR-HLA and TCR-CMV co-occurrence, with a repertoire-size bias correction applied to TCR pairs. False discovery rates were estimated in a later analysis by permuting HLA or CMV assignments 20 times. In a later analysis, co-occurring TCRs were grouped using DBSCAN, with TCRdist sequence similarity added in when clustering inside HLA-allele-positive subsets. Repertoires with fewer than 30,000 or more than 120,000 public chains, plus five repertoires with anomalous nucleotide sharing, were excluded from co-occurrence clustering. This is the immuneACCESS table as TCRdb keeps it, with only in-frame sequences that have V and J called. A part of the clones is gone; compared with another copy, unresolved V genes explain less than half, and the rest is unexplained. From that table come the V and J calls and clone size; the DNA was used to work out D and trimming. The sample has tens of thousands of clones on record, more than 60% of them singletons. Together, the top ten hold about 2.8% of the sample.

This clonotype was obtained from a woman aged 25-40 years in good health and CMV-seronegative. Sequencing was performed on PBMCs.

The base sequence is TGTGCCCAAGATATACAGGGGGACTATGGCTACACCTTC. It is translated as CAQDIQGDYGYTF. The chain uses TRBV30 and TRBJ1-2; the junction holds 8 bases that match TRBD1. The CDR3 contains 13 residues, cysteine and phenylalanine counted. The sequence is cut down to CDR3 DNA, 39 bases in frame from base 1. V ends up 8 bases short and J 3 bases short, with an unmatched junction base count of 8. CDR1 and CDR2 are drawn from the germline V gene (reference sequence): GTSNPN, SVGIG.